The sequence of this T cell receptor beta chain was determined in a study of immune evolution from preneoplasia to lung adenocarcinoma. Libraries were prepared by immunoSEQ multiplex PCR; TCRdb keeps only in-frame clonotypes and omits some of them. Of roughly 2,200 clones in the sample, over 75% were seen once. Whole-study results and caveats: Normal lung had the highest top T cell clone frequencies. Later-stage lesions appeared to have more T cells, more diversity, less clonality.

CDR3 length equals 15 residues. Germline V gene lookup returns CDR1 SGHTA and CDR2 FQGTGA. The V end lost 5 bases, the J end lost 0 bases, and 12 bases lay between the germline ends. About this clone itself: Its antigen is not identified.

Patients had resection in Japan or China between about 2014 and 2017. Two lung cancer pathologists independently confirmed each histologic diagnosis. The sequencing input was FFPE normal lung tissue adjacent to the tumor. The clonotype comes from a person between 55 and 69 years old with lung adenocarcinoma. The chain links TRBV7-3 to TRBJ2-3; D remains ambiguous. CDR3 DNA sequence: TGTGCCAGCAGCGTAATTGGCGGTAGCACAGATACGCAGTATTTT. Translation gives CASSVIGGSTDTQYF. Supplemented by reference TRBV7-3 and TRBJ2-3, the full variable domain reads GAGVSQTPSNKVTEKGKYVELRCDPISGHTALYWYRQSLGQGPEFLIYFQGTGAADDSGLPNDRFFAVRPEGSVSTLKIQRTERGDSAVYLCASSVIGGSTDTQYFGPGTRLTVL.